This TCR beta chain appears in the sequencing data of a study of OX40 agonist ivuxolimab in advanced cancers. The table came from immunoSEQ multiplex PCR; TCRdb's copy has only in-frame clones and leaves some out. This table holds roughly 65,000 clones, over 60% found once. After removal of 2 bases from V and 7 bases from J, the junction contained 11 bases not matched to a gene. This CDR3 spans 18 amino acids. Looked up from germline, CDR1 is MDHEN and CDR2 is SYDVKM. Sequenced here: CD4+ or CD8+ T cells sorted from blood, sampled in a trial of the OX40 agonist ivuxolimab. This chain joins TRBV28 and TRBJ2-7; 16 bases match TRBD2. The receptor's source is an adult with an advanced solid tumor such as melanoma, head and neck, liver or kidney cancer. The CDR3: CASSLGAGTSGRVGEQYF. CDR3 nucleotides: TGTGCCAGCAGTTTAGGGGCCGGGACTAGCGGGAGGGTGGGTGAGCAGTACTTC.